This entry lists 30 T cell receptor beta chains sequenced from one sample in a study of identical twins. Each CDR3 protein gets one entry after TCRdb re-called the 5' RACE reads with MiXCR. The table includes approximately 490,000 distinct CDR3 sequences, 20% to 25% detected once. These data were likewise used in another study, on yellow fever vaccine responses in identical twins.

Sequencing was carried out using CD4+ T cells sorted from blood. The origin of the receptors is a woman under 30 in good health.

This clonotype was seen a few times. This chain links TRBV3-1 with TRBJ2-5; D uncertain. This CDR3 comprises 16 residues. CDR1 and CDR2 (germline): LGHDT, YNNKEL (reference sequence). The V end lost 0 bases, the J end lost 1 base, and 12 bases lay between the germline ends. The CDR3 reads CASSQDSPRSQETQYF. Written as DNA, the CDR3 is TGTGCCAGCAGCCAAGATTCCCCCCGCTCCCAAGAGACCCAGTACTTC.

The gene calls are TRBV4-1 and TRBJ2-4; TRBD2 might be the D (6 bases). Germline lookup yields CDR1 MGHRA and CDR2 YSYEKL. This CDR3 is 17 amino acids long. The germline V and J ends were trimmed by 2 bases and 0 bases, with 14 bases remaining between them. CDR3 nucleotides: TGCGCCAGCAGCCAATCTCCGGGACTGGAAGCCAAAAACATTCAGTACTTC. Its protein product is CASSQSPGLEAKNIQYF.

The table lists this clonotype with a few counts. CDR3 sequence reads: CSARGQSPLHF. The CDR3 coding sequence is TGCAGTGCTAGGGGACAGTCTCCCCTCCACTTT. The chain recombines TRBV20-1 with TRBJ1-6; TRBD1 agrees at 7 bases. The CDR3 runs to 11 residues. Germline V lookup: CDR1 DFQATT, CDR2 SNEGSKA (reference sequence). V trimming: 3 bases; J trimming: 13 bases; junction bases outside the gene matches: 3.

The V call is TRBV20-1, the J call TRBJ2-1, with D uncertain. V lost 3 bases to trimming and J lost 0 bases, with 12 bases between them. This CDR3 has 15 residues. CDR1 DFQATT and CDR2 SNEGSKA come from the germline V gene (reference sequence). CDR3 region: CSARRKVSSYNEQFF. DNA for the CDR3: TGCAGTGCTAGGCGGAAGGTTAGCTCCTACAATGAGCAGTTCTTC.

This chain joins TRBV10-3 and TRBJ2-7; 9 positions agree with TRBD2. The germline V gene has CDR1 ENHRY and CDR2 SYGVKD. The CDR3 has 14 residues. The V and J ends lost 2 bases and 4 bases, in that order; junction bases with no gene match: 3. The DNA of the CDR3 is TGTGCCATCAGTGAGACGGGACTAGCTTACGAGCAGTACTTC. Amino acid sequence: CAISETGLAYEQYF.

The chain is built from TRBV5-1 and TRBJ1-1; a weak D match, TRBD1 (5 bases). Germline loops: CDR1 SGHRS, CDR2 YFSETQ. The CDR3 runs 14 residues. V lost 3 bases to trimming and J lost 2 bases, with 11 bases between them. In nucleotides, the CDR3 is TGCGCCAGCAGCTCAACAGGAGACAACACTGAAGCTTTCTTT. It is translated as CASSSTGDNTEAFF. Drawing the rest from reference TRBV5-1 and TRBJ1-1, the complete variable domain is KAGVTQTPRYLIKTRGQQVTLSCSPISGHRSVSWYQQTPGQGLQFLFEYFSETQRNKGNFPGRFSGRQFSNSRSEMNVSTLELGDSALYLCASSSTGDNTEAFFGQGTRLTVV.

The CDR3 region is CAISELGRGQYF. The CDR3, as DNA: TGTGCCATCAGTGAGCTAGGGAGGGGGCAGTACTTC. The chain couples TRBV10-3 to TRBJ2-7, with 7 nucleotides matching TRBD2. The germline V gene has CDR1 ENHRY and CDR2 SYGVKD. Unmatched junction bases numbered 4, after V lost 2 bases and J lost 9 bases. This CDR3 region has 12 residues.

This clonotype was recorded a few times. For the CDR3, the DNA is TGTGCCAGCAGCGAAGGGACAGAAAACACTGAAGCTTTCTTT. Translation gives CASSEGTENTEAFF. The chain is built from TRBV9 and TRBJ1-1, with 7 bases aligning to TRBD1. Trimming cost V 3 bases and J 2 bases; bases outside gene matches: 4. Germline CDR1 is SGDLS and CDR2 is YYNGEE. This CDR3 is built from 14 residues. The full variable domain, rest sourced from reference TRBV9 and TRBJ1-1, is DSGVTQTPKHLITATGQRVTLRCSPRSGDLSVYWYQQSLDQGLQFLIQYYNGEERAKGNILERFSAQQFPDLHSELNLSSLELGDSALYFCASSEGTENTEAFFGQGTRLTVV.

Here the CDR3 reads CAISEALLADEQYF. The CDR3 nucleotides are TGTGCCATCAGTGAAGCTTTACTAGCGGACGAGCAGTACTTC. The chain joins TRBV10-3 to TRBJ2-7, with 8 bases identical to TRBD2. CDR3 length: 14 amino acids. J lost 5 bases, V lost 3 bases, and 6 bases had no gene match. The germline CDR1 and CDR2 sequences are ENHRY and SYGVKD.

The genes are TRBV7-9 and TRBJ2-2; 10 bases are a match to TRBD2. This CDR3 comprises 14 residues. CDR1 and CDR2 from the germline V gene are SEHNR and FQNEAQ (reference sequence). The J segment lost 4 bases and the V segment lost 7 bases, leaving 3 bases of the junction unmatched. CDR3 protein: CASKLAGATGELFF. In DNA form, the CDR3 reads TGTGCCAGCAAGCTAGCGGGGGCCACCGGGGAGCTGTTTTTT.

The rearrangement links TRBV7-9 to TRBJ2-1, with 9 bases aligning to TRBD1. V shed 6 bases, J shed 5 bases, and the junction held 8 bases outside the gene matches. Germline CDR1 and CDR2: SEHNR and FQNEAQ (reference sequence). This CDR3 spans 15 amino acids. The CDR3, as DNA: TGTGCCAGCAGATATGGGACAGGGTGGAACAATGAGCAGTTCTTC. It yields the protein CASRYGTGWNNEQFF.

The V call is TRBV24-1, the J call TRBJ2-2; D not certain. Germline V CDR1 and CDR2: KGHDR, SFDVKD. This CDR3 has 15 amino acids. V was clipped by 6 bases and J by 3 bases, with 13 bases between them. The CDR3 DNA follows: TGTGCCACCAGTCTCGGCAAGGGATACACCGGGGAGCTGTTTTTT. It encodes CATSLGKGYTGELFF.

This rearrangement joins TRBV12-3 or TRBV12-4 to TRBJ2-5; 7 bases agree with TRBD2. This CDR3 region has 14 residues. With 3 bases clipped from V and 4 bases from J, the junction kept 5 bases outside the gene matches. The CDR3 sequence: CASSFRGRGETQYF. In DNA, the CDR3 is TGTGCCAGCAGTTTCCGCGGGAGAGGAGAGACCCAGTACTTC.

This sequence joins TRBV28 and TRBJ2-1; no clear D gene. V was clipped by 3 bases and J by 8 bases, with 14 bases between them. The CDR3 is 14 residues long. The germline V gene has CDR1 MDHEN and CDR2 SYDVKM. CDR3 nucleotides: TGTGCCAGCAGTTTCCGGCCACTTCCCGATGAGCAGTTCTTC. It specifies CASSFRPLPDEQFF.

This clonotype was recorded a few times. The CDR3 protein is CASSAVLAGGTYEQYF. The CDR3 DNA sequence: TGTGCCAGCAGCGCAGTCCTAGCGGGAGGGACCTACGAGCAGTACTTC. The chain has TRBV7-9 and TRBJ2-7, with 12 bases matching TRBD2. The CDR3 length is 16 residues. With V trimmed by 5 bases and J by 2 bases, 7 bases remained unmatched. The germline gives CDR1 SEHNR, CDR2 FQNEAQ (reference sequence).

Regarding this clonotype: Given a much more abundant clone one base away, this may be a read error. The rearrangement joins TRBV5-5 to TRBJ2-1; D may correspond to TRBD1 or TRBD2 (5 bases each). Germline V CDR1 and CDR2: SGHKS, YYEKEE (reference sequence). The V end lost 2 bases, the J end lost 10 bases, and 13 bases lay between the germline ends. There are 13 residues in the CDR3. The CDR3 region has the DNA TGTGCCAGCAGCTTAGTCTCGGGGCACGAGCAGTTCTTC. The encoded protein is CASSLVSGHEQFF.

The chain carries TRBV5-1 and TRBJ2-7; 11 positions agree with TRBD2. From germline, CDR1 is SGHRS and CDR2 YFSETQ. V dropped 2 bases and J dropped 3; count of bases not matched to a gene: 7. This CDR3 is built from 16 residues. The CDR3 nucleotides are TGCGCCAGCAGCTTTGGACTAGCGGGTTGGGGCTACGAGCAGTACTTC. Encoded protein: CASSFGLAGWGYEQYF.

This clonotype has a handful of counts. V and J are TRBV12-3 or TRBV12-4 and TRBJ1-1, with D possibly TRBD1 on 5 matching bases. This CDR3 has 14 residues. Trimming removed 7 bases from V and 4 bases from J, with 16 bases in between. The CDR3 protein is CASIFREGSTEAFF. The DNA for the CDR3 is TGTGCCAGCATCTTCAGGGAGGGAAGCACTGAAGCTTTCTTT.

This clonotype was counted ten times or more. The gene calls are TRBV29-1 and TRBJ2-7; D tentatively fits TRBD1 or TRBD2 (5 bases each). Trimming shortened V by 6 bases and J by 3 bases, and 24 bases separated the two germline ends. This CDR3 has 16 amino acids. Looked up from germline, CDR1 is SQVTM and CDR2 is ANQGSEA. The CDR3 DNA is TGCAGCGTCCCCATCGGAGGAACGGGACGTCTCTACGAGCAGTACTTC. Its protein product is CSVPIGGTGRLYEQYF.

The chain employs TRBV10-3 and TRBJ2-7; D is perhaps TRBD2 (5 bases). CDR3 length: 15 amino acids. Per the germline V gene, CDR1 is ENHRY and CDR2 is SYGVKD. V was cut by 0 bases and J by 4 bases, with 13 bases left in between. The CDR3 coding sequence is TGTGCCATCAGTGAGTCGTCTAGGTCGGGGTACGAGCAGTACTTC. This encodes CAISESSRSGYEQYF.

The CDR3 DNA reads TGTGCCAGCAGCGTAGGCCCGGGGAAAAATCAGCCCCAGCATTTT. This codes for CASSVGPGKNQPQHF. The chain recombines TRBV9 with TRBJ1-5, with D hard to call. Trimming cost V 0 bases and J 4 bases, with 11 bases left between them. Germline values: CDR1 SGDLS, CDR2 YYNGEE. The CDR3 loop spans 15 amino acids.

This clonotype was observed a handful of times. The chain uses TRBV2 and TRBJ2-3; 11 bases match TRBD2. Germline assignment: CDR1 SNHLY and CDR2 FYNNEI. J was trimmed by 0 bases and V by 4 bases; bases with no gene match: 3. The CDR3 covers 16 residues. CDR3 protein: CASSGWTSGSTDTQYF. In DNA form, the CDR3 reads TGTGCCAGCAGTGGATGGACTAGCGGGAGCACAGATACGCAGTATTTT. Together with reference TRBV2 and TRBJ2-3, the CDR3 gives the full variable domain: EPEVTQTPSHQVTQMGQEVILRCVPISNHLYFYWYRQILGQKVEFLVSFYNNEISEKSEIFDDQFSVERPDGSNFTLKIRSTKLEDSAMYFCASSGWTSGSTDTQYFGPGTRLTVL.

This clonotype was seen a handful of times. J is TRBJ2-3 and V is TRBV20-1; a possible D gene is TRBD2 (6 bases). Trimming removed 4 bases from V and 5 bases from J, with 16 bases in between. This CDR3 comprises 14 residues. The germline V gene encodes CDR1 DFQATT and CDR2 SNEGSKA (reference sequence). For the CDR3, the DNA is TGCAGTGCTATTCCGCGGGGACCAGTAGATACGCAGTATTTT. It specifies CSAIPRGPVDTQYF.

The chain recombines TRBV28 with TRBJ2-1, with a possible D match to TRBD1 (6 bases). CDR1 is MDHEN, CDR2 SYDVKM, per germline. Trimming shortened V by 3 bases and J by 10 bases, and 19 bases separated the two germline ends. This CDR3 comprises 15 residues. The CDR3 DNA reads TGTGCCAGCAGTTTTGAACAGGGCCCTCCTCAAGAGCAGTTCTTC. As protein: CASSFEQGPPQEQFF.

CDR3 loop: CASSLLPSQGSGNQPQHF. DNA for the CDR3: TGTGCCAGCAGTTTATTGCCCTCACAGGGATCCGGCAATCAGCCCCAGCATTTT. The chain links TRBV12-3 or TRBV12-4 to TRBJ1-5; weak D call: TRBD1 (6 bases). There are 18 residues in the CDR3. The V end lost 2 bases, the J end lost 2 bases, and 19 bases lay between the germline ends.

The genes are TRBV5-1 and TRBJ2-7, with D perhaps matching TRBD1 (6 bases). The CDR3 length is 15 residues. V was cut by 5 bases and J by 0 bases, with 15 bases left in between. CDR1 and CDR2 from the germline V gene are SGHRS and YFSETQ. For the CDR3, the DNA is TGCGCCAGCAGGGATGGGACAACTGTCTCCTACGAGCAGTACTTC. Its protein is CASRDGTTVSYEQYF.

The V gene is TRBV10-3, the J gene TRBJ2-1; 11 bases line up with TRBD2. Germline V gene lookup returns CDR1 ENHRY and CDR2 SYGVKD. This CDR3 comprises 15 residues. V dropped 0 bases and J dropped 7; count of bases not matched to a gene: 2. CDR3 sequence (DNA): TGTGCCATCAGTGAGTCGGCTAGCGGGAGGAATGAGCAGTTCTTC. This encodes CAISESASGRNEQFF.

CDR3 in amino acids: CASSSPWRGQADTQYF. DNA for the CDR3: TGTGCCAGCAGTTCCCCGTGGCGGGGGCAGGCAGATACGCAGTATTTT. The chain links TRBV6-2 or TRBV6-3 to TRBJ2-3; D might be TRBD2 (7 bases). V gave up 4 bases and J gave up 4 bases, with 18 bases separating them. CDR3 length: 16 residues. CDR1 is MNHEY, CDR2 SVGEGT, per germline.

The chain joins TRBV6-4 to TRBJ2-4; 12 positions agree with TRBD2. The germline V gene has CDR1 MRHNA and CDR2 SNTAGT. This CDR3 is built from 15 residues. V was clipped by 5 bases and J by 9 bases; unmatched bases: 8. This chain's CDR3 is CASSPSGRDRAIQYF. DNA of the CDR3: TGTGCCAGCAGTCCTAGCGGGAGGGACCGCGCCATTCAGTACTTC.

This clonotype has just a few counts. J is TRBJ1-5 and V is TRBV15, with unresolved D. The V gene lost 5 bases and the J gene lost 11 bases, with 13 bases spanning the gap. This CDR3 is 12 amino acids long. Germline V lookup: CDR1 LNHNV, CDR2 YYDKDF (reference sequence). The CDR3 loop reads CATSSASGTQHF. The CDR3 nucleotides are TGTGCCACCAGCTCGGCGTCGGGGACCCAGCATTTT.